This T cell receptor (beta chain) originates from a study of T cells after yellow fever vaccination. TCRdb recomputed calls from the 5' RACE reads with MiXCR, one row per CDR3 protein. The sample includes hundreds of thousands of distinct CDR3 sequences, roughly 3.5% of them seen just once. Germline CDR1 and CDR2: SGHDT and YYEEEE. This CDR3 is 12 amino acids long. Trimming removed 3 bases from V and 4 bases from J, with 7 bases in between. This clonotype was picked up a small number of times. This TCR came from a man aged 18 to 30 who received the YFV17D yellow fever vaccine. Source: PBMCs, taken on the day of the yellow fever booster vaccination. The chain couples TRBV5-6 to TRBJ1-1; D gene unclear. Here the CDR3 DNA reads TGTGCCAGCAGCTGGGCCTCCACTGAAGCTTTCTTT. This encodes CASSWASTEAFF.